The 14 T cell receptor beta chains reported below all come from one sample, sequenced in a study of blood T cell repertoires in COVID-19. The table came from immunoSEQ multiplex PCR; TCRdb's copy has only in-frame clones and leaves some out. This table holds around 130,000 clones, about 90% found once. Sequencing was performed on peripheral blood. All receptors derive from a man aged 55 to 70 with active or convalescent COVID-19.

The sample holds one count of this clone. This chain links TRBV6-1 with TRBJ2-3, with 8 bases lining up with TRBD1. Germline V gene lookup returns CDR1 MNHNS and CDR2 SASEGT. The CDR3 is 17 residues long. The trim removed 4 bases at V and 2 bases at J, leaving 11 bases unmatched. Here the CDR3 DNA reads TGTGCCAGCAGTGTATTTTTTGGGGGACAGGCCACAGATACGCAGTATTTT. Its translation: CASSVFFGGQATDTQYF.

The V call is TRBV7-6, the J call TRBJ1-4, with TRBD1 identical over 9 bases. Germline trimming cut 2 bases from V and 3 bases from J; bases unmatched to any gene: 13. This CDR3 region has 19 residues. Germline values: CDR1 SGHVS, CDR2 FNYEAQ. CDR3: CASSLPYTGTGTANEKLFF. The CDR3 DNA reads TGTGCCAGCAGCTTACCATATACCGGGACAGGGACGGCTAATGAAAAACTGTTTTTT.

The chain carries TRBV14 and TRBJ2-5, with TRBD2 matching 8 bases. Germline V CDR1 and CDR2: SGHDN, FVKESK. The V segment lost 4 bases and the J segment 5 bases; nucleotides outside the gene matches: 12. This CDR3 is built from 16 residues. This chain's CDR3 is CASSPQGLVGRETQYF. The DNA for the CDR3 is TGTGCCAGCAGCCCCCAGGGACTAGTGGGCCGGGAGACCCAGTACTTC.

The chain combines TRBV30 with TRBJ2-1; 12 positions match TRBD2. J was trimmed by 6 bases and V by 4 bases; bases with no gene match: 4. Germline V gives CDR1 GTSNPN, CDR2 SVGIG (reference sequence). This CDR3 has 14 residues. CDR3 DNA sequence: TGTGCCTGGAAGGCTAGCGGGAGGGCCAATGAGCAGTTCTTC. As protein: CAWKASGRANEQFF.

Only a few counts were recorded for this clone. CDR3 residues: CASTHRGENSPLHF. Written as DNA, the CDR3 is TGTGCCAGTACCCACAGGGGCGAAAATTCACCCCTCCACTTT. V and J are TRBV19 and TRBJ1-6, with TRBD1 matching over 7 bases. V shed 7 bases, J shed 7 bases, and the junction held 7 bases outside the gene matches. The germline CDR1 and CDR2 sequences are LNHDA and SQIVND (reference sequence). This CDR3 comprises 14 residues.

A single count supports this clone. J is TRBJ1-2 and V is TRBV5-4; D perhaps matches TRBD1 (5 bases). V lost 2 bases to trimming and J lost 4 bases, with 15 bases between them. Germline CDR1 is SGHNT and CDR2 is YYREEE (reference sequence). The CDR3 is 15 residues long. CDR3 in amino acids: CASSLDFREAYGYTF. DNA for the CDR3: TGTGCCAGCAGCTTAGATTTCAGGGAGGCCTATGGCTACACCTTC.

The genes are TRBV6-2 or TRBV6-3 and TRBJ2-3, with D perhaps matching TRBD2 (6 bases). Germline lookup yields CDR1 MNHEY and CDR2 SVGEGT. Trimming cost V 1 base and J 0 bases, with 17 bases left between them. The CDR3 runs to 18 residues. CDR3 coding DNA: TGTGCCAGCAGTTACTACGGCGGGATGGTGACTAGCACAGATACGCAGTATTTT. Its protein is CASSYYGGMVTSTDTQYF.

This clone occurred once. The chain carries TRBV27 and TRBJ2-5; 8 bases are shared with TRBD2. Germline trimming cut 5 bases from V and 7 bases from J; bases unmatched to any gene: 6. The CDR3 has 13 residues. Germline V gives CDR1 MNHEY, CDR2 SMNVEV (reference sequence). The CDR3 is CASSAGGIGTQYF. CDR3 bases: TGTGCCAGCAGTGCGGGAGGCATAGGGACCCAGTACTTC.

V usage is TRBV5-5 and J usage is TRBJ2-7, with 7 bases identical to TRBD1. Germline trimming cut 3 bases from V and 0 bases from J; bases unmatched to any gene: 9. Germline assignment: CDR1 SGHKS and CDR2 YYEKEE (reference sequence). The CDR3 runs to 16 residues. The CDR3 region is CASSSGDSDSSYEQYF. The CDR3, as DNA: TGTGCCAGCAGCTCAGGGGACAGCGATTCCTCCTACGAGCAGTACTTC.

The chain employs TRBV4-2 and TRBJ2-2, with D perhaps TRBD1 (5 bases). The V gene's germline CDR1 is LGHNA and CDR2 YNFKEQ. CDR3 size: 16 residues. Trimming took 4 bases from V and 4 from J, leaving 16 bases between them. The CDR3 protein is CASSRNAGLGTGELFF. The DNA for the CDR3 is TGTGCCAGCAGCCGGAACGCAGGGTTGGGCACCGGGGAGCTGTTTTTT.

This clone has only a few counts. The chain carries TRBV4-2 and TRBJ2-1; 7 nucleotides align to TRBD1. The junction had 1 base not matched to a gene; V was cut back by 3 bases and J by 8 bases. Per the germline V gene, CDR1 is LGHNA and CDR2 is YNFKEQ. The CDR3 consists of 12 residues. The CDR3: CASSHDRDEQFF. The CDR3 DNA is TGTGCCAGCAGCCATGACAGGGATGAGCAGTTCTTC.

The rearrangement joins TRBV18 to TRBJ2-3, with 11 bases that match TRBD1. V lost 0 bases, J lost 4 bases, and 6 bases stayed unmatched. The length of the CDR3 is 17 residues. Looked up from germline, CDR1 is KGHSH and CDR2 is LQKENI. The CDR3 loop is CASSPPGQGARADTQYF. Written as DNA, the CDR3 is TGTGCCAGCTCACCACCCGGACAGGGGGCGCGGGCAGATACGCAGTATTTT.

The rearrangement joins TRBV10-3 to TRBJ2-1; no firm D call. From germline, CDR1 is ENHRY and CDR2 SYGVKD. CDR3 size: 14 residues. V lost 6 bases, J lost 0 bases, and 9 bases lay in between. Written as DNA, the CDR3 is TGTGCCATCAGCCCTTTCAGCTCCTACAATGAGCAGTTCTTC. This gives the protein CAISPFSSYNEQFF.

The chain carries TRBV7-9 and TRBJ1-2, with TRBD1 matching 7 bases. The CDR3 covers 13 residues. V was pared by 3 bases and J by 7 bases, with 5 bases of the junction left unmatched. Germline CDR1 reads SEHNR; CDR2 reads FQNEAQ (reference sequence). CDR3 in DNA: TGTGCCAGCAGCTTGATACAGGGGCTTGGCTACACCTTC. Residues: CASSLIQGLGYTF.